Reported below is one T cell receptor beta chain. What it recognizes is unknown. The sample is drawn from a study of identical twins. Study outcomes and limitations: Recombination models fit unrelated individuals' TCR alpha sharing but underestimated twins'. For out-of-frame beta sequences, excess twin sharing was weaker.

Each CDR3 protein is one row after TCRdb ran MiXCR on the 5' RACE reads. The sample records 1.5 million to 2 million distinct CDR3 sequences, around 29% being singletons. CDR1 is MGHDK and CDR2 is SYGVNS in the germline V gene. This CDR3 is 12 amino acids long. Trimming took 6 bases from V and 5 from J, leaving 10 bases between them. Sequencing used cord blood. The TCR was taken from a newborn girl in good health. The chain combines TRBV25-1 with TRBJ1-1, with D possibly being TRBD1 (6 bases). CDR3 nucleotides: TGTGCCAGCAGGAAAGGGGGTACTGAAGCTTTCTTT. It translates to CASRKGGTEAFF.